This note documents a single T cell receptor (beta chain) sequence. This sample includes further DNA sequences coding for the same CDR3. This specimen comes from a study of blood T cell repertoires in COVID-19. Study as a whole: Material from acute and convalescent COVID-19 was sourced from the United States, Italy and Spain.

In the original analysis: Amplifying reference gene primers gave estimates of nucleated cell counts. The method was immunoSEQ multiplex PCR; TCRdb's version includes in-frame clones alone and lacks a portion of them. From that table come the V and J calls and clone size; the DNA was used to work out D and trimming. The table records a few hundred thousand clones, more than 70% of them present only once. Patients in Seattle were enrolled during active infection, then followed longitudinally. This TCR derives from a woman aged 25 to 39 with COVID-19, enrolled during active disease. Sequencing used peripheral blood.

The CDR3 bases are TGTGCCAGCAGAAGACTAGCGGGAAACACCGGGGAGCTGTTTTTT. Amino acids: CASRRLAGNTGELFF. V usage is TRBV6-5 and J usage is TRBJ2-2; 11 nucleotides align to TRBD2. J was trimmed by 2 bases and V by 6 bases; bases with no gene match: 2. Germline values: CDR1 MNHEY, CDR2 SVGAGI. The CDR3 extends over 15 amino acids.